This T cell receptor (beta chain) derives from a study of regulatory T cells in long-lasting Graves disease (dated by TCRdb to the early 2020s). With respect to the entire study: Antithyroid drugs had been taken for less than 3 months by newly diagnosed Graves' disease patients. Patients with persistent Graves' disease were compared with patients with newly diagnosed Graves' disease using TCR sequencing and RNA sequencing of peripheral blood. The study took place in China and was registered as a clinical trial. A total of some 33 samples were covered by TCR sequencing, comprising some 13 persistent and roughly 20 newly diagnosed Graves' disease patients.

The germline V gene sets CDR1 to SGHNT and CDR2 to YENEEA. The junction carries 10 bases between V and J, which are trimmed by 0 bases and 1 base respectively. The CDR3 holds 16 amino acids from the cysteine to the phenylalanine. Kept here is only the CDR3 DNA, which spans 48 bases and is read in frame from base 1. This clonotype has a count of ten or more. No antigen is known for it. No base quality information exists; no much larger clone differs at one position. Interpreted using the paper, the time point label stands for: newly diagnosed GD, antithyroid drugs for less than 3 months. For both TCR sequencing and RNA sequencing, RNA was extracted from PBMCs using TRIzol. The diagnosis of Graves' disease followed American Thyroid Association guidelines. Patients were recruited from an endocrinology department in Xi'an, China. Each patient gave 9 to 10 milliliters of peripheral blood, collected in an EDTA anticoagulant tube. Ficoll Paque Plus density gradient separation was used to isolate PBMCs, and no further T cell sorting was performed. An Agilent 2100 Bioanalyzer and agarose gel were used to check RNA quality, while a NanoDrop 2000 measured RNA concentration.

The method was multiplex PCR. The listed sequencing device is Illumina HiSeq 4000. iRepertoire HTBI primers and Arm-PCR amplification of CDR3 regions were used to construct TCR beta libraries. Before sequencing, the PCR products went through gel purification. In the source study's methods: Gene usage analysis of CDR3 amino acid clonotypes relied on the 55 to 80 TRBV and 12 to 15 TRBJ segments identified across samples. Filtered high-quality paired reads were merged into contigs using COPE and FqMerger. BLAST was used to align contigs to IMGT TRBV, TRBD and TRBJ reference genes, and CDR3 was defined according to IMGT. Clonotypes above 0.1% frequency were classified as highly expanded clones. Repertoire diversity was measured by Shannon entropy, and V-J evenness by the Gini coefficient. Clonotypes shared by more than one individual were considered public. The public reads were quality trimmed at Q25 with fastp and then assembled into clones with MiXCR by TCRdb, keeping productive beta chains. Rows merge per CDR3 protein into single entries with the most common DNA and genes. The V and J calls follow TCRdb's processing rather than the paper's. For this sample there are 440,000 or so distinct CDR3 sequences; around 17% appear just once. The ten largest make up 9.5% to 12% of the sample.

General study outcomes and caveats: More public clonotypes were shared among persistent patients (under 3,000) than among newly diagnosed patients (roughly 1,000). Because the primary lesion, thyroid tissue, could not be accessed, the study looked at peripheral blood alone. Lower TCR Shannon entropy and fewer highly expanded clones were observed in persistent Graves' disease patients than in newly diagnosed patients, which suggested clonal expansion. Preferential use of TRBV28, TRBJ1-2 and TRBJ2-5 was observed in persistent disease, whereas TRBV20-1 and TRBJ2-1 were favored in newly diagnosed disease. Sequencing and analysis were limited to the TCR beta chain. As a limitation, the authors acknowledged that the small sample size may reduce accuracy.

The same data also contributed to another study, on T cells in Graves' hyperthyroidism and ophthalmopathy. The second source states: Stable Graves' hyperthyroidism was defined as the absence of progression to ophthalmopathy over 18 months of follow-up. The hyperthyroidism patients were between 18 and 65 years old and newly diagnosed, with a disease duration of less than 2 months. Any patient with an uncontrolled infection, another autoimmune disease, pregnancy or lactation was excluded. Diagnoses relied on clinical symptoms, serum thyroxine and TRAb, thyroid ultrasound and orbital computed tomography. For the first round of RT-PCR on the TCR CDR3, the HTBI primer set was used together with the Qiagen OneStep RT-PCR kit. Blood samples also contained most of the expanded thyroid clonotypes (frequency above 0.001), which suggests that blood repertoires may reflect thyroid immune responses. In cross-validation, a model built on a 13 V-J signature told ophthalmopathy apart from stable hyperthyroidism with approximately 90% sensitivity and about 81% specificity, and in testing the same model reached 80%/75%. In validation, the model predicted progression to ophthalmopathy with around 71% sensitivity and approximately 72% specificity, a median of about 6.7 months before onset. To identify distinguishing TCR V-J signatures, a discovery cohort of around 100 patients was used, comprising approximately 40 with Graves' ophthalmopathy and 57 with stable Graves' hyperthyroidism. Prospective prediction of ophthalmopathy was tested in an independent validation cohort of fewer than 20 hyperthyroidism patients and roughly 16 patients who later progressed to ophthalmopathy. The approximately 90 discovery patients were divided at random into training and test sets in a 7:3 ratio. In addition, the study compared T-cell repertoires in thyroid tissue and in blood from roughly 6 Graves' hyperthyroidism patients. Once sampling was done, hyperthyroidism patients were given methimazole at a starting dose of 30 mg daily, whereas ophthalmopathy patients were given high-dose intravenous methylprednisolone. Libraries were constructed in a second round of multiplex PCR, after which size selection and purification were performed. Paired-end sequencing of the libraries was performed with 100 bp reads on an Illumina HiSeq2000. SOAPnuke was used to process the raw data, removing reads that contained adapters or uncalled bases, had a mean Phred below 15, or lacked an exact match to the constant primer or identifier. High-quality paired reads were merged using COPE v1.2.5, and each unique nucleotide sequence was defined as a clonotype. Clonotypes were aligned to IMGT TRBV, TRBD and TRBJ reference segments using MiTCR v1.1. The analysis was restricted to V-J combinations with a frequency above 0.0001, which together covered just over 99% of the repertoires. A TCS score was defined as the ratio of F50 (clonal expansion) to E x V (chaos), with BLOSUM62-based TCRdist applied between CDR3 peptides within each V-J. Welch's t-statistics and random forest reduced around 520 V-J features to fewer than 15, which were used in a naive Bayes classifier (R e1071). Sample size was not statistically predetermined, and blinding of investigators to group allocation was not performed. The paper describes TCR Vbeta CDR3 sequencing of about 140 peripheral blood samples, made up of 43 ophthalmopathy patients, 70 to 75 hyperthyroidism patients and around 17 progressor patients.

This TCR derives from a young woman with Graves disease. Donor details come from another sample of the same person, matched by shared clones. The specimen comprised peripheral blood mononuclear cells (PBMCs), sampled at new diagnosis, from a patient treated with antithyroid drugs. The chain employs TRBV11-3 and TRBJ2-1; TRBD2 might be the D gene, on 6 matching bases. The nucleotide sequence is TGTGCCAGCAGCTTAGAGGCTAGCGTGTCCTACAATGAGCAGTTCTTC. It specifies CASSLEASVSYNEQFF.